The 11 T cell receptor beta chains below were found in one sample sequenced in a study of blood T cells in healthy people across ages. Through a sample-barcoded 5' primer and a J-beta primer mix, a second PCR was run for roughly 6 to 12 cycles. Each CDR3 protein is one row after TCRdb ran MiXCR on the 5' RACE reads. The top ten clones hold over 10% of a sample with around 850,000 distinct CDR3 sequences, about 37% of them seen once. The material sequenced was blood. These receptor sequences come from a young man in good health.

About this clonotype: This sequence may be a read error, since a much larger clone differs from it by one base. V is TRBV4-1 and J is TRBJ1-2, with TRBD1 as a possible D gene (6 bases). Per the germline V gene, CDR1 is MGHRA and CDR2 is YSYEKL. V gave up 0 bases and J gave up 4 bases, with 15 bases separating them. The CDR3 is 16 residues long. This CDR3 is CASSQERGDSFYGYTF. The CDR3 DNA is TGCGCCAGCAGCCAAGAGAGGGGGGACTCTTTCTATGGCTACACCTTC.

This clonotype showed up just a few times. The rearrangement joins TRBV10-3 to TRBJ2-3; possible D gene TRBD2, 6 bases. Germline V gene sequence: CDR1 ENHRY, CDR2 SYGVKD. The CDR3 is 14 amino acids. Trimming pared 4 bases from V and 0 bases from J, leaving 8 bases between. In DNA form, the CDR3 reads TGTGCCATCAGTGTTGGGACTAGCACAGATACGCAGTATTTT. It is translated as CAISVGTSTDTQYF.

The chain carries TRBV4-1 and TRBJ1-1; D not resolved. The CDR3 is 15 residues long. Germline values: CDR1 MGHRA, CDR2 YSYEKL. Trimming shortened V by 4 bases and J by 3 bases, and 15 bases separated the two germline ends. This CDR3 reads CASSPGRTWDTEAFF. The CDR3 DNA is TGCGCCAGCAGCCCCGGACGCACTTGGGACACTGAAGCTTTCTTT.

The V gene is TRBV20-1, the J gene TRBJ2-2; a possible D gene is TRBD2 (6 bases). CDR3 size: 16 residues. The germline gives CDR1 DFQATT, CDR2 SNEGSKA (reference sequence). Between the trimmed V and J ends, which lost 1 base and 4 bases, there was a span of 16 bases. CDR3 sequence: CSARGSAGLPTGELFF. DNA for the CDR3: TGCAGTGCTAGAGGTTCCGCGGGGCTGCCCACCGGGGAGCTGTTTTTT.

Regarding this clonotype: Sequence at one end of the junction differs from germline and may be a read error. The chain links TRBV5-1 to TRBJ2-1; D might be TRBD2 (7 bases). The CDR3 is 20 amino acids. Germline V lookup: CDR1 SGHRS, CDR2 YFSETQ. The CDR3 nucleotides are TGCGCCAACAGCTTGGTATTTTTCGGGGGGCCCCCATCTGCATACAATGAGCAGTTCTTC. Amino acid sequence: CANSLVFFGGPPSAYNEQFF.

On this clonotype itself: The germline gene is not matched at one end of the junction; a read error may be the cause. The rearrangement joins TRBV4-3 to TRBJ2-3; tentative D call: TRBD2 (6 bases). The CDR3 runs to 16 residues. Germline values: CDR1 LGHNA, CDR2 YSLEER. CDR3 in amino acids: CANSQEIAEGTDTQYF. In DNA, the CDR3 is TGCGCCAACAGCCAAGAGATAGCGGAAGGCACAGATACGCAGTATTTT.

This sequence joins TRBV6-6 and TRBJ1-2, with 8 bases that match TRBD1. Germline loops: CDR1 MNHNY, CDR2 SVGAGI (reference sequence). This CDR3 spans 13 amino acids. V shed 6 bases and J 4 bases; nucleotides not matched to a gene: 4. The CDR3 is CASRTGEVYGYTF. The CDR3 region has the DNA TGTGCCAGCAGGACAGGGGAGGTCTATGGCTACACCTTC.

The J gene is TRBJ2-1, the V gene TRBV4-3; 8 positions agree with TRBD2. Germline values: CDR1 LGHNA, CDR2 YSLEER. V was pared by 0 bases and J by 13 bases, with 8 bases of the junction left unmatched. The CDR3 totals 14 residues. For the CDR3, the DNA is TGCGCCAGCAGCCAAGATGTGCGGGGGGAGACCCAGTTCTTC. It translates to CASSQDVRGETQFF.

The V call is TRBV7-2, the J call TRBJ2-4, with D possibly matching TRBD2 (6 bases). The germline V gene encodes CDR1 SGHTA and CDR2 FQGNSA. V lost 4 bases and J lost 13, with 35 bases in between. The CDR3 covers 19 residues. The CDR3 DNA follows: TGTGCCAGCAGCTACCTCAAAAGGGCAACTAGCTCACCTAGCGATGAGCAGTACTTC. Amino acids: CASSYLKRATSSPSDEQYF.

This clonotype was observed many times. The chain employs TRBV27 and TRBJ1-2, with 7 positions matching TRBD1. This CDR3 comprises 15 residues. The junction had 6 bases not matched to a gene; V was cut back by 1 base and J by 4 bases. Germline CDR1 is MNHEY and CDR2 is SMNVEV (reference sequence). The CDR3 loop reads CASSLYRGTGYGYTF. In nucleotides, the CDR3 is TGTGCCAGCAGTTTATACAGGGGAACGGGCTATGGCTACACCTTC.

This clonotype was observed a handful of times. DNA of the CDR3: TGCGCCAGCAGCTGGAGTAGGGACAGGGACTACGAGCAGTACTTC. It yields the protein CASSWSRDRDYEQYF. The chain is built from TRBV5-1 and TRBJ2-7; the match to TRBD1 covers 9 bases. After removal of 3 bases from V and 3 bases from J, the junction contained 7 bases not matched to a gene. Germline loops: CDR1 SGHRS, CDR2 YFSETQ. CDR3 length equals 15 residues.